This entry lists 20 T cell receptor beta chains sequenced from one sample in a study of blood T cell repertoires in COVID-19 (dated by TCRdb to the early 2020s). The library was prepared using the immunoSEQ multiplex PCR assay. TCRdb stores this immuneACCESS table with in-frame sequences only. Part of the clones is absent; in the studies checked, under half of the shortfall reflects unresolved V genes, and no reason is known for the rest. The sample yields about 140,000 clones; roughly 76% were counted once. The biggest ten clones account for roughly 9% of the sample. The sequenced material came from peripheral blood. The receptor set was obtained from a woman in her forties or fifties with active or convalescent COVID-19.

This chain links TRBV14 with TRBJ1-6, with unresolved D. Germline-derived CDR1 and CDR2 are SGHDN and FVKESK. Trimming stripped 3 bases from V and 7 bases from J, with 10 bases between. CDR3 size: 14 residues. The CDR3 DNA sequence: TGTGCCAGCAGCCACTACAGTATGAATTCACCCCTCCACTTT. As protein: CASSHYSMNSPLHF.

This clone was found a few times. The chain joins TRBV9 to TRBJ1-3; D not resolved. The CDR3 sequence is 17 residues long. From germline, CDR1 is SGDLS and CDR2 YYNGEE. V shed 0 bases and J shed 0 bases, with 13 bases lying between them. The CDR3 sequence is CASSVEAGEGSGNTIYF. CDR3 sequence (DNA): TGTGCCAGCAGCGTAGAGGCTGGGGAGGGCTCTGGAAACACCATATATTTT.

V and J are TRBV5-6 and TRBJ1-2; no firm D call. The CDR3 covers 13 residues. Germline CDR1 reads SGHDT; CDR2 reads YYEEEE. Between the trimmed V and J ends, which lost 4 bases and 6 bases, there was a span of 13 bases. This CDR3 reads CASSLTGLHGYTF. CDR3 in DNA: TGTGCCAGCAGCCTGACTGGCCTACATGGCTACACCTTC.

V gene TRBV5-1 combines with J gene TRBJ2-3, with D tentatively TRBD1 (6 bases). Germline CDR1 SGHRS, CDR2 YFSETQ. CDR3 length: 16 amino acids. V dropped 2 bases and J dropped 2 bases, with 15 bases sitting between them. The CDR3 region has the DNA TGCGCCAGCAGCTTAAATTCAGGGGTAGCCACAGATACGCAGTATTTT. Translating gives CASSLNSGVATDTQYF.

In its sample, this clone was seen once. The rearrangement uses TRBV5-1 and TRBJ2-1; 11 bases match TRBD2. CDR1 SGHRS and CDR2 YFSETQ come from the germline V gene. The CDR3 is 16 residues long. V shed 0 bases, J shed 10 bases, and the junction held 9 bases outside the gene matches. The CDR3 nucleotides read TGCGCCAGCAGCTTGGGGTTAGCGGGAGGGGGCGGCGAGCAGTTCTTC. It codes for CASSLGLAGGGGEQFF.

The chain is built from TRBV9 and TRBJ2-1, with no clear D. V was pared by 4 bases and J by 5 bases, with 16 bases between. The CDR3 spans 15 residues. Germline V gene sequence: CDR1 SGDLS, CDR2 YYNGEE. CDR3 nucleotides: TGTGCCAGCAGCCCGACCGCCGGGTCTAACAATGAGCAGTTCTTC. Its protein product is CASSPTAGSNNEQFF.

This chain uses TRBV5-8 with TRBJ1-5, with TRBD1 identical over 8 bases. Germline V lookup: CDR1 SGHTS, CDR2 YDEGEE. This CDR3 contains 15 residues. V lost 7 bases and J lost 6; bases outside the gene matches: 12. The CDR3 spells CASRELGTGFQPQHF. The CDR3 bases are TGTGCCAGCCGCGAATTAGGGACAGGCTTTCAGCCCCAGCATTTT.

In this sample, this clone turned up once. This sequence joins TRBV29-1 and TRBJ1-3; 8 bases agree with TRBD1. V lost 6 bases, J lost 0 bases, and 4 bases stayed unmatched. CDR3 size: 14 residues. The V gene's germline CDR1 is SQVTM and CDR2 ANQGSEA. The CDR3 here is CSVVTGGSGNTIYF. The CDR3 DNA sequence: TGCAGCGTCGTCACAGGGGGCTCTGGAAACACCATATATTTT.

V is TRBV27 and J is TRBJ2-5; a possible D gene is TRBD1 (6 bases). CDR3 length: 14 residues. V lost 2 bases, J lost 4 bases, and 11 bases lay in between. Germline values: CDR1 MNHEY, CDR2 SMNVEV (reference sequence). CDR3 sequence (DNA): TGTGCCAGCAGTTTAGTCAGGGGTGGAGAGACCCAGTACTTC. Protein product: CASSLVRGGETQYF.

The genes are TRBV6-5 and TRBJ2-3, with TRBD2 matching over 9 bases. Trimming removed 10 bases from V and 2 bases from J; junction bases left unmatched: 1. Germline CDR1 reads MNHEY; CDR2 reads SVGAGI. This CDR3 spans 12 amino acids. In nucleotides, the CDR3 is TGTGCCACTAGCGGGGACACAGATACGCAGTATTTT. Translated, it gives CATSGDTDTQYF.

The V gene is TRBV3-1 (or the pseudogene TRBV3-2), the J gene TRBJ1-3; D gene unclear. Trimming removed 2 bases from V and 0 bases from J, with 11 bases in between. CDR1 LGHDT and CDR2 YNNKEL come from the germline V gene (reference sequence). CDR3 length equals 16 residues. CDR3 coding DNA: TGTGCCAGCAGCCAACGCGAACCCTCCTCTGGAAACACCATATATTTT. It encodes CASSQREPSSGNTIYF.

The CDR3: CASSQDWGRDTGELFF. The CDR3 DNA is TGCGCCAGCAGCCAAGATTGGGGGCGGGACACCGGGGAGCTGTTTTTT. The genes are TRBV4-3 and TRBJ2-2; perhaps TRBD1 as D (6 bases). Trimming took off 0 bases at V and 3 bases at J, with 11 bases between the two ends. Germline V lookup: CDR1 LGHNA, CDR2 YSLEER. This CDR3 has 16 residues.

J is TRBJ1-1 and V is TRBV6-5; perhaps TRBD1 as D (5 bases). V lost 6 bases to trimming and J lost 4 bases, with 12 bases between them. Germline lookup yields CDR1 MNHEY and CDR2 SVGAGI. This CDR3 contains 13 residues. CDR3 nucleotides: TGTGCCAGCAGACCCTCGGGGGGCACTGAAGCTTTCTTT. It specifies CASRPSGGTEAFF.

This clone turned up a few times. V is TRBV10-2 and J is TRBJ2-2, with 7 bases aligning to TRBD2. Germline loops: CDR1 WSHSY, CDR2 SAAADI. This CDR3 is built from 15 residues. V was pared by 3 bases and J by 3 bases, with 4 bases of the junction left unmatched. This chain's CDR3 is CASSEPGGYTGELFF. CDR3 in DNA: TGCGCCAGCAGTGAACCGGGGGGATACACCGGGGAGCTGTTTTTT.

V and J are TRBV19 and TRBJ2-6; D possibly corresponds to TRBD1 (5 bases). The CDR3 loop spans 15 amino acids. V was clipped by 10 bases and J by 0 bases, with 13 bases between them. CDR1 and CDR2 (germline): LNHDA, SQIVND (reference sequence). The CDR3 spells CATDSPSSGANVLTF. The CDR3 DNA sequence: TGTGCCACTGACAGTCCGAGCTCTGGGGCCAACGTCCTGACTTTC.

The chain employs TRBV3-1 (or the pseudogene TRBV3-2) and TRBJ2-7; maybe TRBD1 (6 bases). V gave up 4 bases and J gave up 2 bases, with 18 bases separating them. This CDR3 region has 16 residues. Germline V CDR1 and CDR2: LGHDT, YNNKEL (reference sequence). Here the CDR3 DNA reads TGTGCCAGCAGCCGAGAAACCACGGGACAAACCTACGAGCAGTACTTC. As protein: CASSRETTGQTYEQYF.

This clone was counted only a few times. V usage is TRBV6-5 and J usage is TRBJ2-2, with D possibly matching TRBD2 (5 bases). The germline CDR1 and CDR2 sequences are MNHEY and SVGAGI. The CDR3 length is 14 residues. Trimming pared 7 bases from V and 2 bases from J, leaving 11 bases between. The DNA for the CDR3 is TGTGCCAGCAAGGACGGGGATAACACCGGGGAGCTGTTTTTT. This translates into CASKDGDNTGELFF.

This clone was picked up a small number of times. The chain employs TRBV10-3 and TRBJ2-1; 7 bases agree with TRBD2. The J segment lost 8 bases and the V segment lost 3 bases, leaving 7 bases of the junction unmatched. The CDR3 is 14 residues long. Germline V CDR1 and CDR2: ENHRY, SYGVKD. The CDR3: CAISDGTTGDEQFF. The CDR3 DNA is TGTGCCATCAGTGACGGGACTACCGGAGATGAGCAGTTCTTC.

The rearrangement links TRBV10-3 to TRBJ2-2; perhaps TRBD2 as D (5 bases). The V end was cut by 10 bases, the J end by 5 bases, with 20 bases between. The CDR3 totals 15 residues. Germline values: CDR1 ENHRY, CDR2 SYGVKD. CDR3 in amino acids: CATTSRFGGTGELFF. CDR3 in DNA: TGTGCCACCACAAGTCGGTTTGGCGGGACCGGGGAGCTGTTTTTT.

The gene calls are TRBV4-2 and TRBJ2-5; 7 bases are shared with TRBD2. Trimming took 0 bases from V and 6 from J; bases not matched to a gene: 10. The CDR3 contains 16 residues. From germline, CDR1 is LGHNA and CDR2 YNFKEQ. CDR3 coding DNA: TGTGCCAGCAGCCAAGATATTACGGGGGGTTTGAAGACCCAGTACTTC. This translates into CASSQDITGGLKTQYF.